This TCR beta chain was captured by sequencing in a study of T cell changes during pregnancy in multiple sclerosis (dated by TCRdb to between 2018 and 2021). General notes on the study: In women with multiple sclerosis, the researchers looked at how the T cell repertoire shifted as pregnancy progressed.

As to this clone: Its antigen has not been determined. One base away there is no much larger clone; base qualities are not given.

Library construction relied on the immunoSEQ multiplex PCR assay. Imported from immuneACCESS, the table was reduced by TCRdb to in-frame sequences with V and J called. These copies leave out some clones; in studies compared against another copy, an unresolved V gene accounts for under half, and the cause of the remainder is not known. This sample gives around 57,000 clones in total; 89% of them show up just once. The top ten clonotypes cover about 2.7% of the sample. CDR1 and CDR2 are drawn from the germline V gene (reference sequence): MNHEY, SMNVEV. Here V drops 2 bases and J drops 9 bases, and the junction holds 4 bases not matched to any gene. Including cysteine and phenylalanine, the CDR3 has 13 amino acids. The kept DNA is CDR3 alone, 39 bases in frame from the first base.

The chain links TRBV27 with TRBJ1-5; 7 junctional bases match TRBD1. The TCR comes from a female donor with multiple sclerosis, enrolled in a pregnancy study. The starting material was peripheral blood, obtained in the first trimester of pregnancy. The sequenced DNA: TGTGCCAGCAGTTTAACCACAGGGGTGCCCCAGCATTTT. Its translation reads: CASSLTTGVPQHF.